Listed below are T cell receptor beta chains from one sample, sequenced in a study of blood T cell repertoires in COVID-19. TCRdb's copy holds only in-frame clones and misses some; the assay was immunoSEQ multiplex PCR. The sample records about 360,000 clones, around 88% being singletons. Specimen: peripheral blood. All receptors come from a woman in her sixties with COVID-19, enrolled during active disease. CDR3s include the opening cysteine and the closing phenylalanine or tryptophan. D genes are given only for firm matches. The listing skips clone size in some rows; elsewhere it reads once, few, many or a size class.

CATSLLGMNTEAFF TGTGCCACCAGCCTCTTGGGCATGAACACTGAAGCTTTCTTT TRBJ1-1 TRBV15 - - 14
CATLREGRGEQYF TGTGCCACCTTAAGGGAGGGACGGGGCGAGCAGTACTTC TRBJ2-7 TRBV2 - TRBD2 13
CASSTRDYSPLHF TGTGCCAGCAGTACCCGGGACTATTCACCCCTCCACTTT TRBJ1-6 TRBV27 - - 13
CASSLWGGHTNTEAFF TGTGCCAGCAGCTTGTGGGGGGGACATACGAACACTGAAGCTTTCTTT TRBJ1-1 TRBV5-6 few - 16
CASSQGVGGLAPTQYF TGCGCCAGCAGCCAAGGGGTTGGAGGGCTAGCACCTACGCAGTATTTT TRBJ2-3 TRBV4-1 - - 16
CASRPQIYGYTF TGTGCCAGCAGACCTCAGATCTATGGCTACACCTTC TRBJ1-2 TRBV11-2 - - 12
CATSGLAGGKYNEQFF TGTGCCACCTCGGGACTAGCGGGGGGGAAATACAATGAGCAGTTCTTC TRBJ2-1 TRBV15 - TRBD2 16
CASSPRGGETQYF TGTGCCAGCAGCCCAAGGGGAGGGGAGACCCAGTACTTC TRBJ2-5 TRBV5-4 - TRBD2 13
CASSKAGSVTGETQYF TGTGCCAGCTCAAAAGCCGGGTCAGTGACAGGAGAGACCCAGTACTTC TRBJ2-5 TRBV18 - - 16
CASSVGTFQPQHF TGTGCCAGCTCCGTCGGGACTTTTCAGCCCCAGCATTTT TRBJ1-5 TRBV18 - - 13
CAWSVRQNQPQHF TGTGCCTGGAGTGTACGACAAAATCAGCCCCAGCATTTT TRBJ1-5 TRBV30 few - 13
CAKRDKTNYGYTF TGTGCCAAACGGGACAAAACTAACTATGGCTACACCTTC TRBJ1-2 TRBV2 - - 13
CASSQVAGGSTDTQYF TGCGCCAGCAGCCAAGTAGCGGGGGGGAGCACAGATACGCAGTATTTT TRBJ2-3 TRBV4-3 - TRBD2 16
CASSWRQGYGYTF TGTGCCAGCAGCTGGAGACAGGGCTATGGCTACACCTTC TRBJ1-2 TRBV5-6 once TRBD1 13
CASSSLRSRNTEAFF TGCGCCAGCAGCTCCCTGAGATCGAGGAACACTGAAGCTTTCTTT TRBJ1-1 TRBV5-1 - - 15
CAWSGTGNTEAFF TGTGCCTGGAGTGGGACAGGGAACACTGAAGCTTTCTTT TRBJ1-1 TRBV30 - TRBD1 13
CASTPIGGGDGYTF TGTGCCAGCACCCCCATTGGGGGAGGGGATGGCTACACCTTC TRBJ1-2 TRBV6-6 once - 14